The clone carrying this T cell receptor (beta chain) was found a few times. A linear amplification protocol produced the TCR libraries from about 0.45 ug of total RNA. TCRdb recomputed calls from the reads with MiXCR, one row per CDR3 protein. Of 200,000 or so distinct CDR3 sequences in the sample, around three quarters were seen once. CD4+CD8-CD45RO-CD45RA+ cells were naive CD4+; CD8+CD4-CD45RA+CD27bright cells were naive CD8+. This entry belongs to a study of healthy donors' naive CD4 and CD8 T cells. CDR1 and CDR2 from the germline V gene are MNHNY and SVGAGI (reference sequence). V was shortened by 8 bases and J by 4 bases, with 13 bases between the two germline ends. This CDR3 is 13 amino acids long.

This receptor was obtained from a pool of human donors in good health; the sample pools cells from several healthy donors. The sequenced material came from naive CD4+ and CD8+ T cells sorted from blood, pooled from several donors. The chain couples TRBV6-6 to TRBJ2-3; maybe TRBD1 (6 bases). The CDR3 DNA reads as TGTGCCAGCGTTCCCGCAGGGGCAGATACGCAGTATTTT. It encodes CASVPAGADTQYF.